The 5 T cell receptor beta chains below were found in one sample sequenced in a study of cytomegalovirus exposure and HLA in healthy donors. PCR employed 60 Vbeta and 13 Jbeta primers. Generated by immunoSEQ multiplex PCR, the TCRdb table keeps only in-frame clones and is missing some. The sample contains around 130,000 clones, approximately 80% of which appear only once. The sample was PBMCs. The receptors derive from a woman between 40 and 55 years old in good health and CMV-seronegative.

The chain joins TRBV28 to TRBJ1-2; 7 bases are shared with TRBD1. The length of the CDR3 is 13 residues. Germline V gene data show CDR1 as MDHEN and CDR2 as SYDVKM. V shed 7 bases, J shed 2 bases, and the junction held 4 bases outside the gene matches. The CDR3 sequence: CASKAGGNYGYTF. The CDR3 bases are TGTGCCAGCAAGGCAGGGGGGAACTATGGCTACACCTTC.

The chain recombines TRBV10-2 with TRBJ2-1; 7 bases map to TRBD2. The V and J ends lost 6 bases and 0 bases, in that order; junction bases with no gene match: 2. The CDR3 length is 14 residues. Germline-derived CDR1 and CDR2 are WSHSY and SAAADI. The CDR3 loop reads CASRRDYSYNEQFF. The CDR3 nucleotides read TGCGCCAGCAGAAGGGACTACTCCTACAATGAGCAGTTCTTC.

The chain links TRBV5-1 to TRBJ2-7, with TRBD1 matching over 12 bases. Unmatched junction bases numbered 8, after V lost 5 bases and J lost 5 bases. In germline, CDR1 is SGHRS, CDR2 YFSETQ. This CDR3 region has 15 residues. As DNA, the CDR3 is TGCGCCAGCAGACAGGGACAGGGGGCGATGAACGAGCAGTACTTC. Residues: CASRQGQGAMNEQYF.

Here the CDR3 DNA reads TGTGCCAGCAGTTCGCAGATCTCAGAAGCTTTCTTT. This sequence encodes CASSSQISEAFF. This chain links TRBV7-2 with TRBJ1-1; D is unresolved. The length of the CDR3 is 12 residues. The germline V and J ends were trimmed by 6 bases and 8 bases, with 13 bases remaining between them. The germline V gene has CDR1 SGHTA and CDR2 FQGNSA.

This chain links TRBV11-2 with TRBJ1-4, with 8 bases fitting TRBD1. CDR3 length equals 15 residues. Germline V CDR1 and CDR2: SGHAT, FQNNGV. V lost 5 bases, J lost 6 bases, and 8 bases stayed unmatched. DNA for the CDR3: TGTGCCAGCAGCCCTCGGAAGACAGGGGATGAAAAACTGTTTTTT. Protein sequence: CASSPRKTGDEKLFF.